These 29 T cell receptor beta chains share one sample of origin, sequenced in a study of T cell responses to AZD1222 COVID-19 vaccine. Profiled with immunoSEQ multiplex PCR; TCRdb holds only in-frame clones, not every one. The table includes more than 75,000 clones, roughly 90% detected once. Sequenced material: peripheral blood, taken on day 0 of AZD1222 vaccination. Receptors were obtained from an adult in good health.

This clone was seen only once. CDR3 sequence: CATSGGYEQYF. The CDR3 nucleotides read TGTGCCACTTCAGGGGGCTACGAGCAGTACTTC. The rearrangement uses TRBV12-3 or TRBV12-4 and TRBJ2-7; 7 bases fit TRBD1. This CDR3 spans 11 amino acids. Germline trimming cut 10 bases from V and 3 bases from J; bases unmatched to any gene: 3.

The chain employs TRBV11-3 and TRBJ2-7, with 7 nucleotides matching TRBD2. From germline, CDR1 is SGHNT and CDR2 YENEEA. The V gene end was trimmed by 8 bases and the J gene end by 2 bases; junction bases not matched to a gene: 6. This CDR3 contains 13 residues. In nucleotides, the CDR3 is TGTGCCAGCTCGGGAGGTGGGGCCTACGAGCAGTACTTC. Its protein is CASSGGGAYEQYF.

The V gene is TRBV4-3, the J gene TRBJ1-5; 7 bases are a match to TRBD1. This CDR3 has 17 amino acids. V shed 0 bases and J 0 bases; nucleotides not matched to a gene: 5. CDR1 is LGHNA, CDR2 YSLEER, per germline. CDR3 nucleotide sequence: TGCGCCAGCAGCCAAGAGCTCAGGGGGAATAGCAATCAGCCCCAGCATTTT. Translating it yields CASSQELRGNSNQPQHF.

The CDR3 region is CSFISVNSGNTIYF. CDR3 nucleotide sequence: TGCAGCTTTATCTCCGTTAACTCTGGAAACACCATATATTTT. The chain combines TRBV29-1 with TRBJ1-3; D not resolved. Germline lookup yields CDR1 SQVTM and CDR2 ANQGSEA. V lost 8 bases and J lost 0, with 14 bases in between. The CDR3 is 14 residues long.

This clone was observed a few times. J is TRBJ1-2 and V is TRBV13; no firm D call. The CDR3 totals 12 residues. V was pared by 1 base and J by 4 bases, with 4 bases between. Germline CDR1 is PRHDT and CDR2 is FYEKMQ (reference sequence). In DNA form, the CDR3 reads TGTGCCAGCAGCTTAGAGATCTATGGCTACACCTTC. Its protein is CASSLEIYGYTF.

V gene TRBV7-8 combines with J gene TRBJ1-3; D is possibly TRBD1 (6 bases). CDR1 is SGHVS, CDR2 FQNEAQ, per germline. This CDR3 region has 15 residues. Between the trimmed V and J ends, which lost 0 bases and 3 bases, there was a span of 9 bases. Here the CDR3 reads CASSLAQGSGNTIYF. The CDR3 DNA reads as TGTGCCAGCAGCTTAGCTCAGGGGAGTGGAAACACCATATATTTT.

The rearrangement links TRBV5-5 to TRBJ2-7, with D tentatively TRBD2 (6 bases). Germline lookup yields CDR1 SGHKS and CDR2 YYEKEE (reference sequence). This CDR3 is 15 amino acids long. The ends were cut back, 2 bases at V and 1 base at J, with 13 bases in the middle. The CDR3 DNA sequence: TGTGCCAGCAGCTTTCAGGCTAGCGAATCCTACGAGCAGTACTTC. This encodes CASSFQASESYEQYF.

V is TRBV10-3 and J is TRBJ1-1; no clear D gene. The CDR3 length is 14 residues. Germline V gene sequence: CDR1 ENHRY, CDR2 SYGVKD. V was trimmed by 0 bases and J by 2 bases, leaving 7 bases between them. CDR3 nucleotides: TGTGCCATCAGTGAGTCGTTGCATAACACTGAAGCTTTCTTT. It translates to CAISESLHNTEAFF.

The chain links TRBV3-1 (or the pseudogene TRBV3-2) to TRBJ2-1, with D maybe TRBD2 (5 bases). This CDR3 is built from 15 residues. Germline lookup yields CDR1 LGHDT and CDR2 YNNKEL (reference sequence). The ends were cut back, 4 bases at V and 0 bases at J, with 10 bases in the middle. The CDR3 reads CASSPSGSSYNEQFF. In DNA form, the CDR3 reads TGTGCCAGCAGCCCAAGCGGAAGCTCCTACAATGAGCAGTTCTTC.

The chain uses TRBV4-2 and TRBJ1-1; no reliable D call. The V gene lost 0 bases and the J gene lost 2 bases, with 4 bases spanning the gap. CDR3 length: 13 residues. Per the germline V gene, CDR1 is LGHNA and CDR2 is YNFKEQ. Written as DNA, the CDR3 is TGTGCCAGCAGCCAAGAGCGAAACACTGAAGCTTTCTTT. Translation: CASSQERNTEAFF.

The rearrangement links TRBV4-1 to TRBJ2-3; D is uncertain. Germline V gene data show CDR1 as MGHRA and CDR2 as YSYEKL. Trimming took 1 base from V and 0 from J, leaving 14 bases between them. The CDR3 length is 17 residues. This CDR3 reads CASSQAGPKTSTDTQYF. CDR3 coding DNA: TGCGCCAGCAGCCAAGCCGGACCGAAGACTAGCACAGATACGCAGTATTTT.

The chain recombines TRBV5-6 with TRBJ2-7, with TRBD2 identical over 14 bases. J gave up 6 bases and V 4 bases, and 18 bases lay outside the gene matches. From germline, CDR1 is SGHDT and CDR2 YYEEEE. This CDR3 region has 19 residues. CDR3 DNA sequence: TGTGCCAGCAGCAGGCCGGGACTAGCGGGAGCGAGGGCCAGCCGCGAGCAGTACTTC. Translation: CASSRPGLAGARASREQYF. Variable domain in full (rest from reference TRBV5-6 and TRBJ2-7): DAGVTQSPTHLIKTRGQQVTLRCSPKSGHDTVSWYQQALGQGPQFIFQYYEEEERQRGNFPDRFSGHQFPNYSSELNVNALLLGDSALYLCASSRPGLAGARASREQYFGPGTRLTVT.

The rearrangement joins TRBV24-1 to TRBJ2-7, with 9 bases matching TRBD2. Germline V lookup: CDR1 KGHDR, CDR2 SFDVKD. With 5 bases clipped from V and 2 bases from J, the junction kept 3 bases outside the gene matches. This CDR3 comprises 14 residues. CDR3 sequence (DNA): TGTGCCACCAGTGGACTAGCGGCCGCCTACGAGCAGTACTTC. It encodes CATSGLAAAYEQYF.

The gene calls are TRBV7-9 and TRBJ1-3, with TRBD1 as a possible D gene (5 bases). The CDR3 is 14 amino acids. V lost 5 bases and J lost 0, with 8 bases in between. Germline V CDR1 and CDR2: SEHNR, FQNEAQ (reference sequence). The CDR3 coding sequence is TGTGCCAGCAGCCTGGGGGGCTCTGGAAACACCATATATTTT. Amino acid sequence: CASSLGGSGNTIYF.

The V gene is TRBV5-1, the J gene TRBJ2-1; TRBD2 matches 7 bases. V lost 1 base and J lost 7; bases outside the gene matches: 5. Germline V gene lookup returns CDR1 SGHRS and CDR2 YFSETQ. The CDR3 covers 14 residues. CDR3 nucleotides: TGCGCCAGCAGCTTGTCTAGCGGTGCGAATGAGCAGTTCTTC. Translated, it gives CASSLSSGANEQFF.

Note on this clone: The same CDR3 arises from other DNA sequences in this sample as well. V usage is TRBV2 and J usage is TRBJ2-7; no reliable D call. The CDR3 sequence is 12 residues long. The germline V gene encodes CDR1 SNHLY and CDR2 FYNNEI. V was trimmed by 6 bases and J by 0 bases, leaving 6 bases between them. CDR3 sequence reads: CASRSDSYEQYF. The CDR3, as DNA: TGTGCCAGCAGAAGCGACTCCTACGAGCAGTACTTC.

The chain recombines TRBV25-1 with TRBJ2-7, with D tentatively TRBD1 or TRBD2 (5 bases each). The CDR3 sequence is 15 residues long. V lost 1 base and J 6 bases, leaving 16 bases between the germline ends. From germline, CDR1 is MGHDK and CDR2 SYGVNS. The CDR3 here is CASSEWAGRPGEQYF. As DNA, the CDR3 is TGTGCCAGCAGTGAATGGGCAGGGAGACCTGGCGAGCAGTACTTC.

This clone was picked up a small number of times. The chain is built from TRBV4-1 and TRBJ1-4; D is unclear. With 0 bases removed from V and 5 bases from J, the gap between germline ends came to 13 bases. The CDR3 is 16 amino acids. CDR1 is MGHRA, CDR2 YSYEKL, per germline. CDR3 region: CASSQEGPTVNEKLFF. Written as DNA, the CDR3 is TGCGCCAGCAGCCAAGAAGGGCCGACGGTGAATGAAAAACTGTTTTTT.

The CDR3, as DNA: TGTGCCAGCTCACCCCCGGACTATTACGAGCAGTACTTC. This sequence encodes CASSPPDYYEQYF. J is TRBJ2-7 and V is TRBV18; tentative D call: TRBD2 (6 bases). Looked up from germline, CDR1 is KGHSH and CDR2 is LQKENI. V dropped 3 bases and J dropped 4 bases, with 10 bases sitting between them. There are 13 residues in the CDR3.

This chain uses TRBV28 with TRBJ2-3; D is ambiguous. The CDR3 covers 11 residues. V was clipped by 7 bases and J by 0 bases, with 2 bases between them. Germline V gene data show CDR1 as MDHEN and CDR2 as SYDVKM. The CDR3 loop is CASTSTDTQYF. The DNA for the CDR3 is TGTGCCAGCACTAGCACAGATACGCAGTATTTT.

The V call is TRBV12-5, the J call TRBJ2-1, with D perhaps TRBD2 (7 bases). The CDR3 has 16 residues. Trimming removed 1 base from V and 0 bases from J, with 10 bases in between. In germline, CDR1 is LGHNT, CDR2 FRNRAP. The CDR3 nucleotides read TGTGCTAGTGGTTTGGAGGGGGGGTACTCCTACAATGAGCAGTTCTTC. Translating gives CASGLEGGYSYNEQFF.

The chain employs TRBV11-3 and TRBJ2-1; 7 bases line up with TRBD2. This CDR3 region has 13 residues. Germline-derived CDR1 and CDR2 are SGHNT and YENEEA. V shed 5 bases, J shed 6 bases, and the junction held 4 bases outside the gene matches. In DNA, the CDR3 is TGTGCCAGCAGCCCCGGGGGGTTCAATGAGCAGTTCTTC. Its translation: CASSPGGFNEQFF.

The chain combines TRBV7-3 with TRBJ2-6; a possible D gene is TRBD1 (6 bases). CDR1 and CDR2 from the germline V gene are SGHTA and FQGTGA. The CDR3 loop spans 16 amino acids. V lost 2 bases and J lost 5, with 13 bases in between. The CDR3 reads CASSLHPRDRANVLTF. The CDR3 DNA follows: TGTGCCAGCAGCTTACACCCTAGGGACAGGGCCAACGTCCTGACTTTC.

This chain uses TRBV7-9 with TRBJ1-5; the match to TRBD1 covers 9 bases. Per germline, CDR1 SEHNR and CDR2 FQNEAQ (reference sequence). The CDR3 extends over 14 amino acids. With 3 bases clipped from V and 6 bases from J, the junction kept 3 bases outside the gene matches. The CDR3 protein is CASSLGTGIQPQHF. Here the CDR3 DNA reads TGTGCCAGCAGCTTGGGGACAGGGATTCAGCCCCAGCATTTT.

This chain connects TRBV7-8 to TRBJ2-2, with D tentatively TRBD1 (5 bases). The CDR3 totals 16 residues. The V and J ends lost 5 bases and 4 bases respectively, with 17 bases between them. CDR1 and CDR2 from the germline V gene are SGHVS and FQNEAQ. CDR3 in amino acids: CASSHQGRITTGELFF. CDR3 DNA sequence: TGTGCCAGCAGCCATCAGGGCCGGATAACCACCGGGGAGCTGTTTTTT.

The V and J genes are TRBV6-5 and TRBJ2-7, with TRBD1 matching over 8 bases. The germline V gene has CDR1 MNHEY and CDR2 SVGAGI. V shed 7 bases and J 0 bases; nucleotides not matched to a gene: 5. The CDR3 totals 14 residues. The DNA for the CDR3 is TGTGCCAGCATTAGGACAGGGTCCTCCTACGAGCAGTACTTC. Its protein is CASIRTGSSYEQYF.

This CDR3 is CASSLVTGGPVSSYEQYF. In nucleotides, the CDR3 is TGTGCCAGCAGCTTGGTTACGGGAGGGCCGGTCTCCTCCTACGAGCAGTACTTC. The V and J genes are TRBV7-2 and TRBJ2-7, with 8 bases fitting TRBD2. This CDR3 contains 18 residues. Germline CDR1 and CDR2: SGHTA and FQGNSA. With 3 bases clipped from V and 0 bases from J, the junction kept 13 bases outside the gene matches. The full variable domain, its missing parts supplied by reference TRBV7-2 and TRBJ2-7, is GAGVSQSPSNKVTEKGKDVELRCDPISGHTALYWYRQSLGQGLEFLIYFQGNSAPDKSGLPSDRFSAERTGGSVSTLTIQRTQQEDSAVYLCASSLVTGGPVSSYEQYFGPGTRLTVT.

This chain's CDR3 is CASSSPTGHVPGYEQYF. CDR3 nucleotide sequence: TGTGCCAGCAGCTCCCCCACCGGACACGTTCCAGGCTACGAGCAGTACTTC. The chain has TRBV21-1 and TRBJ2-7; the table gives TRBD1 as D, unverified against the DNA. TRBV21-1 is described as a pseudogene. The CDR3 runs to 17 residues.

The chain links TRBV2 to TRBJ1-2, with 9 positions matching TRBD1. Trimming removed 6 bases from V and 3 bases from J; junction bases left unmatched: 5. The CDR3 contains 14 residues. Germline lookup yields CDR1 SNHLY and CDR2 FYNNEI. Written as DNA, the CDR3 is TGTGCCAGCAGCCAGGACAGGGGTGACTATGGCTACACCTTC. Its protein product is CASSQDRGDYGYTF.